A selection of T cell receptor beta chains follows, all from one sample in a study of Tregs in tolerant kidney transplant recipients. Measured with immunoSEQ multiplex PCR; TCRdb has only the in-frame clones, and not every one. The repertoire holds 80,000 or so clones, with 91% as singletons. The material was CD4+ T cells from blood (PBMCs), obtained 24 months after the transplant. Every receptor here comes from a human patient who received a combined kidney and bone marrow transplant. Some T cells may arise from the graft donor. Each CDR3 is given with its conserved first and last residue. The order of the fields is V gene, D gene, CDR3 length, J gene, clone size, CDR3 DNA, CDR3 protein. The D gene is left open where the match is weak. Some rows mark clone size as missing; the rest say once, few, many or name a class of expanded clone.

v_gene: TRBV6-5; d_gene: TRBD1; len: 14; j_gene: TRBJ2-5; abundance: .; CDR3nt: TGTGCCAGCAGGCCTTCGACAGGGTCCGAGACCCAGTACTTC; CDR3aa: CASRPSTGSETQYF
v_gene: TRBV29-1; d_gene: .; len: 12; j_gene: TRBJ1-1; abundance: .; CDR3nt: TGCAGCGTTGACGAGGGCTACACTGAAGCTTTCTTT; CDR3aa: CSVDEGYTEAFF
v_gene: TRBV10-3; d_gene: TRBD1; len: 16; j_gene: TRBJ1-2; abundance: .; CDR3nt: TGTGCCATCAGTGAGTCGCAGGGACAGGGGGCCTATGGCTACACCTTC; CDR3aa: CAISESQGQGAYGYTF
v_gene: TRBV18; d_gene: TRBD1; len: 16; j_gene: TRBJ1-1; abundance: .; CDR3nt: TGTGCCAGCTCACCGAACAGGGGTACCAAGGACACTGAAGCTTTCTTT; CDR3aa: CASSPNRGTKDTEAFF
v_gene: TRBV29-1; d_gene: .; len: 16; j_gene: TRBJ2-7; abundance: .; CDR3nt: TGCAGCGTCGGAAAAGAGCCCGTAGTGACACCCTACGAGCAGTACTTC; CDR3aa: CSVGKEPVVTPYEQYF
v_gene: TRBV7-8; d_gene: TRBD1; len: 13; j_gene: TRBJ2-7; abundance: .; CDR3nt: TGTGCCAGCAAAGGACAGGCGGCCTACGAGCAGTACTTC; CDR3aa: CASKGQAAYEQYF
v_gene: TRBV18; d_gene: .; len: 16; j_gene: TRBJ1-1; abundance: once; CDR3nt: TGTGCCAGCTCACCACGGGTCAGGGAAGGAGTCTCTGAAGCTTTCTTT; CDR3aa: CASSPRVREGVSEAFF
v_gene: TRBV10-3; d_gene: TRBD2; len: 15; j_gene: TRBJ2-1; abundance: .; CDR3nt: TGTGCCATCAGTGGCGGGACTAGCGGGTTAAATGAGCAGTTCTTC; CDR3aa: CAISGGTSGLNEQFF
v_gene: TRBV7-9; d_gene: TRBD2; len: 16; j_gene: TRBJ2-3; abundance: once; CDR3nt: TGTGCCAGCAGCTCAAGGGCTAGCGGGAGTCCAGATACGCAGTATTTT; CDR3aa: CASSSRASGSPDTQYF
v_gene: TRBV7-2; d_gene: .; len: 14; j_gene: TRBJ2-3; abundance: once; CDR3nt: TGTGCCAGCAGCTTAATTAGAGGTGCTGGTACGCAGTATTTT; CDR3aa: CASSLIRGAGTQYF
v_gene: TRBV30; d_gene: .; len: 13; j_gene: TRBJ2-7; abundance: .; CDR3nt: TGTGCCTGGAGTGTGGCGGGCCCCTACGAGCAGTACTTC; CDR3aa: CAWSVAGPYEQYF
v_gene: TRBV19; d_gene: .; len: 14; j_gene: TRBJ1-2; abundance: .; CDR3nt: TGTGCCAGTAGTATAGGAGGAGGTGTGCGTGGCTACACCTTC; CDR3aa: CASSIGGGVRGYTF
v_gene: TRBV10-3; d_gene: TRBD2; len: 16; j_gene: TRBJ2-7; abundance: .; CDR3nt: TGTGCCATCAGTGACCCCGGACTAGCGGGGTCCTACGAGCAGTACTTC; CDR3aa: CAISDPGLAGSYEQYF
v_gene: TRBV25-1; d_gene: .; len: 15; j_gene: TRBJ1-4; abundance: .; CDR3nt: TGTGCCAGCAGTGATCACGGGGACACGTATGAAAAACTGTTTTTT; CDR3aa: CASSDHGDTYEKLFF
v_gene: TRBV6-6; d_gene: TRBD1; len: 13; j_gene: TRBJ1-2; abundance: .; CDR3nt: TGTGCCAGCAGGAGGGACAGCGTCTATGGCTACACCTTC; CDR3aa: CASRRDSVYGYTF